This is a list of T cell receptor beta chains from one sample in a study of T cell responses to AZD1222 COVID-19 vaccine. Profiled with immunoSEQ multiplex PCR; TCRdb holds only in-frame clones, not every one. Counted here are about 120,000 clones, roughly nine tenths occurring once; the ten biggest clones make up 1.5% to 2%. Sequencing was performed on peripheral blood, taken 28 days after the second AZD1222 dose. All receptors come from an adult who received the AZD1222 COVID-19 vaccine. CDR3s include the opening cysteine and the closing phenylalanine or tryptophan. Each record gives: D gene, clone size, J gene, V gene, CDR3 DNA, CDR3 protein. The D gene is left open where the match is weak. Some rows have no size entry. The others give once, few or many, or a class for an expanded clone.

d_call: TRBD1; clone_size: NA; j_call: TRBJ1-5; v_call: TRBV2; cdr3_nt: TGTGCCAGCAGTGCGGTGGTTAGACAGGGGAGGCAGCCCCAGCATTTT; cdr3_aa: CASSAVVRQGRQPQHF
d_call: NA; clone_size: once; j_call: TRBJ2-3; v_call: TRBV6-1; cdr3_nt: TGTGCCAGCAGTGGATACCGCGGGGAGGTCACAGATACGCAGTATTTT; cdr3_aa: CASSGYRGEVTDTQYF
d_call: TRBD2; clone_size: NA; j_call: TRBJ2-3; v_call: TRBV5-4; cdr3_nt: TGTGCCAGCAGCTTGGCTCTAGCGGGCACAGATACGCAGTATTTT; cdr3_aa: CASSLALAGTDTQYF
d_call: NA; clone_size: NA; j_call: TRBJ2-3; v_call: TRBV7-9; cdr3_nt: TGTGCCAGCAGCCCCACAGGGATTGGGGCAGATACGCAGTATTTT; cdr3_aa: CASSPTGIGADTQYF
d_call: NA; clone_size: NA; j_call: TRBJ1-1; v_call: TRBV6-1; cdr3_nt: TGTGCCAGCAGTGACGGCCCGAACACTGAAGCTTTCTTT; cdr3_aa: CASSDGPNTEAFF
d_call: TRBD1; clone_size: NA; j_call: TRBJ2-3; v_call: TRBV2; cdr3_nt: TGTGCCAGCACCGGGGACAGGGGTTCGTATTTT; cdr3_aa: CASTGDRGSYF
d_call: NA; clone_size: NA; j_call: TRBJ2-3; v_call: TRBV11-3; cdr3_nt: TGTGCCAGCAGCCCCGGACTTTTCACAGATACGCAGTATTTT; cdr3_aa: CASSPGLFTDTQYF
d_call: TRBD1; clone_size: NA; j_call: TRBJ1-2; v_call: TRBV5-4; cdr3_nt: TGTGCCAGCAGCTTGGCCCGGGACAGGGATTACTATGGCTACACCTTC; cdr3_aa: CASSLARDRDYYGYTF
d_call: NA; clone_size: NA; j_call: TRBJ2-3; v_call: TRBV5-1; cdr3_nt: TGCGCCAGCAGCTTGGGAGGGAGAGGAGATACGCAGTATTTT; cdr3_aa: CASSLGGRGDTQYF
d_call: NA; clone_size: NA; j_call: TRBJ1-5; v_call: TRBV27; cdr3_nt: TGTGCCAGCAGTGACGGCTATAGCAATCAGCCCCAGCATTTT; cdr3_aa: CASSDGYSNQPQHF
d_call: TRBD1; clone_size: NA; j_call: TRBJ1-1; v_call: TRBV27; cdr3_nt: TGTGCCAGCAGTTTTGACAGGGGTTTTATGAACACTGAAGCTTTCTTT; cdr3_aa: CASSFDRGFMNTEAFF
d_call: NA; clone_size: once; j_call: TRBJ1-4; v_call: TRBV2; cdr3_nt: TGTGCCAGCAGTACCGACGGAGCAACTAATGAAAAACTGTTTTTT; cdr3_aa: CASSTDGATNEKLFF
d_call: NA; clone_size: NA; j_call: TRBJ1-2; v_call: TRBV27; cdr3_nt: TGTGCCAGCAGTTTATCGATTAGAACGGCTGGCTACACCTTC; cdr3_aa: CASSLSIRTAGYTF
d_call: TRBD1; clone_size: NA; j_call: TRBJ1-3; v_call: TRBV28; cdr3_nt: TGTGCCAGCAGTTTGTTACAGGGGGCGGTGAGAGGAAACACCATATATTTT; cdr3_aa: CASSLLQGAVRGNTIYF
d_call: NA; clone_size: NA; j_call: TRBJ1-1; v_call: TRBV7-2; cdr3_nt: TGTGCCAGCAGCGCTCTACGGACAGTGAACACTGAAGCTTTCTTT; cdr3_aa: CASSALRTVNTEAFF
d_call: NA; clone_size: NA; j_call: TRBJ1-1; v_call: TRBV5-1; cdr3_nt: TGCGCCAGCAGCTTGGCGTCCAATCGGCCAAAGATGAACACTGAAGCTTTCTTT; cdr3_aa: CASSLASNRPKMNTEAFF
d_call: TRBD1; clone_size: NA; j_call: TRBJ1-1; v_call: TRBV19; cdr3_nt: TGTGCCAGTAGCCTGGACAGGGGAGGTGCTGAAGCTTTCTTT; cdr3_aa: CASSLDRGGAEAFF
d_call: NA; clone_size: once; j_call: TRBJ1-2; v_call: TRBV19; cdr3_nt: TGTGCCACCGGTACCCTGGGGCACCTCTATGGCTACACCTTC; cdr3_aa: CATGTLGHLYGYTF